The 13 T cell receptor beta chains presented below share a single source sample, sequenced in a study of early T cells in non-severe SARS-CoV-2 infection. TCRdb redid the calling of the 5' RACE reads with MiXCR, one entry per CDR3 protein. The data contain over 80,000 distinct CDR3 sequences, 9.5% to 15% of them singletons. The starting material was whole blood, obtained at baseline. These receptor sequences come from an adult who was a healthcare worker with PCR-confirmed SARS-CoV-2 infection or an uninfected control (not recorded which).

This clonotype occurred a few times. V is TRBV6-6 and J is TRBJ1-1, with a possible D match to TRBD1 (6 bases). Germline values: CDR1 MNHNY, CDR2 SVGAGI (reference sequence). V gave up 6 bases and J gave up 4 bases, with 15 bases separating them. The length of the CDR3 is 14 residues. This CDR3 reads CASSREQGGTEAFF. DNA of the CDR3: TGTGCCAGCAGCCGAGAACAGGGCGGCACTGAAGCTTTCTTT.

The sample holds many counts of this clonotype. This chain joins TRBV9 and TRBJ2-7; D uncertain. The ends were cut back, 2 bases at V and 1 base at J, with 10 bases in the middle. There are 14 residues in the CDR3. Germline loops: CDR1 SGDLS, CDR2 YYNGEE. CDR3 in DNA: TGTGCCAGCAGCGTCAACGACGGGTCCTACGAGCAGTACTTC. It encodes CASSVNDGSYEQYF.

This clonotype was detected a few times. This chain joins TRBV27 and TRBJ2-5; 11 bases are shared with TRBD2. Germline V lookup: CDR1 MNHEY, CDR2 SMNVEV (reference sequence). The V gene end was trimmed by 6 bases and the J gene end by 2 bases; junction bases not matched to a gene: 20. The CDR3 runs to 20 residues. The CDR3 region is CASRPYSGRAARPLQETQYF. In nucleotides, the CDR3 is TGTGCCAGCAGGCCTTATAGCGGGAGGGCCGCCCGCCCATTACAAGAGACCCAGTACTTC.

The V and J genes are TRBV7-6 and TRBJ2-1; no clear D gene. The CDR3 runs 16 residues. V was trimmed by 0 bases and J by 2 bases, leaving 11 bases between them. Germline assignment: CDR1 SGHVS and CDR2 FNYEAQ. CDR3 loop: CASSLAFSNPYNEQFF. The CDR3, as DNA: TGTGCCAGCAGCTTAGCCTTTTCGAACCCCTACAATGAGCAGTTCTTC.

This clonotype was picked up a small number of times. The V call is TRBV10-3, the J call TRBJ2-1; 7 bases match TRBD2. V shed 8 bases and J 7 bases; nucleotides not matched to a gene: 5. Germline CDR1 is ENHRY and CDR2 is SYGVKD. The CDR3 runs 12 residues. CDR3 sequence: CAIGQGGNEQFF. The DNA for the CDR3 is TGTGCCATCGGTCAGGGAGGGAATGAGCAGTTCTTC.

V and J are TRBV9 and TRBJ1-2; D not resolved. The CDR3 totals 16 residues. The V and J ends lost 0 bases and 3 bases respectively, with 15 bases between them. Per the germline V gene, CDR1 is SGDLS and CDR2 is YYNGEE. Here the CDR3 reads CASSVGAVEAYYGYTF. CDR3 in DNA: TGTGCCAGCAGCGTAGGAGCGGTGGAGGCGTACTATGGCTACACCTTC.

The CDR3 region has the DNA TGTGCCAGCAGCTCTCAAGGACAGGGGTTAGGTAATTCACCCCTCCACTTT. Its protein product is CASSSQGQGLGNSPLHF. V usage is TRBV7-2 and J usage is TRBJ1-6, with 9 bases that match TRBD1. The germline gives CDR1 SGHTA, CDR2 FQGNSA. J was trimmed by 6 bases and V by 4 bases; bases with no gene match: 10. CDR3 length equals 17 residues.

This clonotype was detected ten times or more. For the CDR3, the DNA is TGTGCCAGCGGGGACAGGGGTAGTTACGAGCAGTACTTC. Translation gives CASGDRGSYEQYF. V and J are TRBV6-1 and TRBJ2-7; 10 positions agree with TRBD1. V was pared by 8 bases and J by 4 bases, with 5 bases of the junction left unmatched. In germline, CDR1 is MNHNS, CDR2 SASEGT. This CDR3 is built from 13 residues.

This clonotype occurred many times. The chain is built from TRBV18 and TRBJ2-1, with D possibly called TRBD1 or TRBD2 (5 bases each). The CDR3 runs 14 residues. With 3 bases removed from V and 12 bases from J, the gap between germline ends came to 18 bases. The germline gives CDR1 KGHSH, CDR2 LQKENI. The CDR3 protein is CASSPSTGARGQFF. The CDR3 DNA follows: TGTGCCAGCTCACCCTCCACCGGGGCACGGGGGCAGTTCTTC.

The table lists this clonotype with a few counts. This chain connects TRBV4-2 to TRBJ1-2; D remains ambiguous. From germline, CDR1 is LGHNA and CDR2 YNFKEQ. This CDR3 contains 15 residues. Trimming took off 2 bases at V and 0 bases at J, with 10 bases between the two ends. CDR3 residues: CASSQQIQTNYGYTF. The CDR3, as DNA: TGTGCCAGCAGCCAACAGATACAGACTAACTATGGCTACACCTTC.

In its sample, this clonotype was seen a few times. The chain couples TRBV7-9 to TRBJ2-5; tentative D call: TRBD1 (5 bases). The CDR3 has 13 amino acids. Germline CDR1 and CDR2: SEHNR and FQNEAQ (reference sequence). V gave up 5 bases and J gave up 0 bases, with 7 bases separating them. The CDR3, as DNA: TGTGCCAGCAGCCTGACAGACCAAGAGACCCAGTACTTC. Protein: CASSLTDQETQYF. Looking up the rest from reference TRBV7-9 and TRBJ2-5 gives the full variable domain: DTGVSQNPRHKITKRGQNVTFRCDPISEHNRLYWYRQTLGQGPEFLTYFQNEAQLEKSRLLSDRFSAERPKGSFSTLEIQRTEQGDSAMYLCASSLTDQETQYFGPGTRLLVL.

The V and J genes are TRBV7-9 and TRBJ2-1; possibly TRBD1 for D (5 bases). The V gene lost 1 base and the J gene lost 2 bases, with 12 bases spanning the gap. Germline CDR1 reads SEHNR; CDR2 reads FQNEAQ (reference sequence). The CDR3 has 16 residues. CDR3 DNA sequence: TGTGCCAGCAGCTTAGGTTTGGGGCAGGCCTACAATGAGCAGTTCTTC. Its protein product is CASSLGLGQAYNEQFF.

This clonotype has a count of ten or more. CDR3 in DNA: TGTGCCAGCAGCCGTAGCACAGATACGCAGTATTTT. It is translated as CASSRSTDTQYF. The chain employs TRBV5-4 and TRBJ2-3; D gene uncertain. Germline-derived CDR1 and CDR2 are SGHNT and YYREEE (reference sequence). V gave up 4 bases and J gave up 0 bases, with 3 bases separating them. This CDR3 contains 12 residues.